A single sample gave rise to the 20 T cell receptor beta chains below, sequenced in a study of blood T cell repertoires in COVID-19 (dated by TCRdb to the early 2020s). The method behind the library was the immunoSEQ multiplex PCR assay. Imported from immuneACCESS, the table was reduced by TCRdb to in-frame sequences with V and J called. These copies leave out some clones; in studies compared against another copy, an unresolved V gene accounts for under half, and the cause of the remainder is not known. In this sample the table shows tens of thousands of clones, around 80% of which occur a single time. The ten largest make up roughly a sixth of the sample. Specimen: peripheral blood. The receptor source for this set is a human donor in a cohort sampled during active COVID-19.

The rearrangement uses TRBV9 and TRBJ2-3, with 12 nucleotides matching TRBD2. The CDR3 loop spans 17 amino acids. The V and J ends lost 2 bases and 0 bases, in that order; junction bases with no gene match: 4. Germline lookup yields CDR1 SGDLS and CDR2 YYNGEE. The CDR3 coding sequence is TGTGCCAGCAGCGTGGGGACTAGCGGGTATAGCACAGATACGCAGTATTTT. It specifies CASSVGTSGYSTDTQYF.

Regarding this clone: The same CDR3 also results from other DNA sequences found in this sample. The chain couples TRBV27 to TRBJ2-3; D may be TRBD2 (5 bases). Germline CDR1 and CDR2: MNHEY and SMNVEV (reference sequence). The V gene lost 3 bases and the J gene lost 4 bases, with 8 bases spanning the gap. The CDR3 runs 13 residues. CDR3 sequence reads: CASSLGRADTQYF. In nucleotides, the CDR3 is TGTGCCAGCAGTTTGGGGAGAGCAGATACGCAGTATTTT.

The chain links TRBV6-6 to TRBJ2-3, with 7 positions matching TRBD2. This CDR3 comprises 15 residues. V trimming: 2 bases; J trimming: 0 bases; junction bases outside the gene matches: 2. Germline CDR1 is MNHNY and CDR2 is SVGAGI (reference sequence). CDR3 residues: CASSYAGVSTDTQYF. The CDR3 DNA sequence: TGTGCCAGCAGTTACGCGGGAGTTAGCACAGATACGCAGTATTTT.

V gene TRBV27 combines with J gene TRBJ2-1; 9 bases align to TRBD2. This CDR3 has 13 amino acids. V lost 6 bases and J lost 3; bases outside the gene matches: 0. Germline V gene sequence: CDR1 MNHEY, CDR2 SMNVEV (reference sequence). The CDR3 sequence: CASRTSGYNEQFF. The CDR3 nucleotides read TGTGCCAGCAGGACTAGCGGCTACAATGAGCAGTTCTTC.

The rearrangement joins TRBV7-9 to TRBJ1-2; 7 nucleotides match TRBD1. Germline CDR1 SEHNR, CDR2 FQNEAQ (reference sequence). The CDR3 runs 14 residues. After removal of 5 bases from V and 2 bases from J, the junction contained 5 bases not matched to a gene. The CDR3, as DNA: TGTGCCAGCAGCAGACAGGGTTCGAACTATGGCTACACCTTC. Translation gives CASSRQGSNYGYTF.

V usage is TRBV9 and J usage is TRBJ2-2; TRBD2 aligns across 8 bases. V trimming: 0 bases; J trimming: 6 bases; junction bases outside the gene matches: 4. CDR1 and CDR2 from the germline V gene are SGDLS and YYNGEE. The CDR3 spans 15 residues. Here the CDR3 reads CASSVATSVAGELFF. In nucleotides, the CDR3 is TGTGCCAGCAGCGTAGCGACTAGCGTGGCCGGGGAGCTGTTTTTT.

V is TRBV5-1 and J is TRBJ1-1; 8 bases are a match to TRBD1. This CDR3 is 16 amino acids long. The germline V gene has CDR1 SGHRS and CDR2 YFSETQ. The V and J ends lost 3 bases and 1 base, in that order; junction bases with no gene match: 8. CDR3 bases: TGCGCCAGCAGCTCCCATTCCGGGACAGGGAACACTGAAGCTTTCTTT. Translation: CASSSHSGTGNTEAFF.

Remarks on this clone: Other DNA sequences within the sample encode an identical CDR3. The rearrangement uses TRBV18 and TRBJ2-7; 12 bases match TRBD1. The J segment lost 4 bases and the V segment lost 5 bases, leaving 3 bases of the junction unmatched. Germline CDR1 reads KGHSH; CDR2 reads LQKENI. The CDR3 is made up of 14 amino acids. The CDR3 is CASSSGQGAYEQYF. In DNA form, the CDR3 reads TGTGCCAGCTCATCGGGACAGGGGGCTTACGAGCAGTACTTC.

This clone occurred a few times. The chain couples TRBV7-9 to TRBJ1-6; D is uncertain. CDR1 is SEHNR, CDR2 FQNEAQ, per germline (reference sequence). The CDR3 length is 13 residues. Deletions cut 11 bases from V and 7 bases from J, with 15 bases between. DNA of the CDR3: TGTGCCCCCCCCGCTAGAGAAAATTCACCCCTCCACTTT. This encodes CAPPARENSPLHF.

The chain recombines TRBV2 with TRBJ2-7, with D possibly being TRBD1 (5 bases). The CDR3 loop spans 12 amino acids. Germline V gene lookup returns CDR1 SNHLY and CDR2 FYNNEI. Trimming pared 4 bases from V and 2 bases from J, leaving 6 bases between. The CDR3 here is CASSGQTYEQYF. The CDR3 coding sequence is TGTGCCAGCAGTGGACAGACCTACGAGCAGTACTTC.

The V call is TRBV12-3 or TRBV12-4, the J call TRBJ1-2, with unresolved D. V was pared by 6 bases and J by 8 bases, with 16 bases between. The CDR3 length is 13 residues. CDR3 protein: CASRPQGGGGYTF. The DNA for the CDR3 is TGTGCCAGCAGACCCCAAGGTGGAGGCGGCTACACCTTC.

The genes are TRBV6-6 and TRBJ2-7, with a tentative D call TRBD1 (5 bases). CDR1 and CDR2 from the germline V gene are MNHNY and SVGAGI (reference sequence). The ends were cut back, 8 bases at V and 2 bases at J, with 16 bases in the middle. The CDR3 extends over 14 amino acids. The DNA of the CDR3 is TGTGCCAGCCAGTTAAGTGCAGGGACCTACGAGCAGTACTTC. This gives the protein CASQLSAGTYEQYF.

The rearrangement joins TRBV4-1 to TRBJ2-3; 8 bases fit TRBD2. J gave up 0 bases and V 4 bases, and 12 bases lay outside the gene matches. The germline V gene has CDR1 MGHRA and CDR2 YSYEKL. This CDR3 has 18 amino acids. The CDR3: CASSRGGSGGASTDTQYF. CDR3 sequence (DNA): TGCGCCAGCAGCCGCGGAGGGAGCGGGGGAGCTAGCACAGATACGCAGTATTTT.

The sample holds a few counts of this clone. J is TRBJ1-2 and V is TRBV19, with TRBD1 identical over 8 bases. Per the germline V gene, CDR1 is LNHDA and CDR2 is SQIVND (reference sequence). This CDR3 region has 14 residues. The junction had 9 bases not matched to a gene; V was cut back by 6 bases and J by 6 bases. The CDR3 spells CASSQDRDWDGYTF. The CDR3 region has the DNA TGTGCCAGTAGCCAGGACAGGGATTGGGATGGCTACACCTTC.

CDR3 region: CASSQRSGANVLTF. CDR3 in DNA: TGTGCCAGCAGCCAGAGATCTGGGGCCAACGTCCTGACTTTC. The chain combines TRBV4-2 with TRBJ2-6; unclear D gene. Germline V gene sequence: CDR1 LGHNA, CDR2 YNFKEQ. The V end lost 3 bases, the J end lost 1 base, and 4 bases lay between the germline ends. The CDR3 loop spans 14 amino acids.

The rearrangement links TRBV27 to TRBJ1-4; 7 bases align to TRBD1. V lost 5 bases and J lost 3; bases outside the gene matches: 6. Germline V gene data show CDR1 as MNHEY and CDR2 as SMNVEV (reference sequence). CDR3 size: 15 residues. The CDR3 protein is CASSVRDSANEKLFF. CDR3 sequence (DNA): TGTGCCAGCAGTGTCCGGGACAGTGCTAATGAAAAACTGTTTTTT.

J is TRBJ1-3 and V is TRBV3-1 (or the pseudogene TRBV3-2); D is undetermined. CDR3 size: 16 residues. CDR1 and CDR2 from the germline V gene are LGHDT and YNNKEL (reference sequence). With 0 bases removed from V and 0 bases from J, the gap between germline ends came to 9 bases. The CDR3 is CASSQDLLSSGNTIYF. CDR3 nucleotides: TGTGCCAGCAGCCAAGACTTACTGAGCTCTGGAAACACCATATATTTT.

The V gene is TRBV5-5, the J gene TRBJ2-2; maybe TRBD2 (6 bases). CDR3 length: 15 amino acids. Germline CDR1 reads SGHKS; CDR2 reads YYEKEE (reference sequence). Trimming cost V 0 bases and J 6 bases, with 12 bases left between them. The CDR3 nucleotides are TGTGCCAGCAGCTTGGCCGGCGGGGTCGCCGGGGAGCTGTTTTTT. Translated: CASSLAGGVAGELFF.

The chain has TRBV2 and TRBJ2-5, with a possible D match to TRBD2 (6 bases). From germline, CDR1 is SNHLY and CDR2 FYNNEI. V was pared by 6 bases and J by 3 bases, with 17 bases between. This CDR3 spans 15 amino acids. CDR3 sequence reads: CASSSMGLIEETQYF. The CDR3 nucleotides are TGTGCCAGCAGCTCAATGGGACTTATTGAAGAGACCCAGTACTTC. Looking up the rest from reference TRBV2 and TRBJ2-5 gives the full variable domain: EPEVTQTPSHQVTQMGQEVILRCVPISNHLYFYWYRQILGQKVEFLVSFYNNEISEKSEIFDDQFSVERPDGSNFTLKIRSTKLEDSAMYFCASSSMGLIEETQYFGPGTRLLVL.

V and J are TRBV5-5 and TRBJ2-7, with D possibly matching TRBD1 (5 bases). CDR1 and CDR2 (germline): SGHKS, YYEKEE (reference sequence). The V gene lost 3 bases and the J gene lost 1 base, with 14 bases spanning the gap. This CDR3 is built from 15 residues. The CDR3 reads CASSSTQAGSYEQYF. The CDR3 DNA sequence: TGTGCCAGCAGCTCTACCCAGGCAGGGTCCTACGAGCAGTACTTC.